The 20 T cell receptor beta chains below were found in one sample sequenced in a study of blood T cell repertoires in COVID-19 (dated by TCRdb to 2020 to 2022). The receptor library was made with the immunoSEQ multiplex PCR assay. TCRdb limited this immuneACCESS table to in-frame rearrangements with V and J called. A share of clones is missing; checked studies link under half to unresolved V genes, and the rest is unexplained. The sample table holds some 340,000 clones, of which roughly 80% were seen once. Approximately 4.7% of the sample lies in the top ten. The specimen was PBMCs or T cells enriched from blood (not recorded which). The receptor set was obtained from a woman aged 50 to 65 who had recovered from COVID-19.

J is TRBJ2-1 and V is TRBV12-5, with 12 bases identical to TRBD1. CDR1 and CDR2 (germline): LGHNT, FRNRAP. This CDR3 has 14 residues. The J segment lost 8 bases and the V segment lost 1 base, leaving 0 bases of the junction unmatched. CDR3 bases: TGTGCTAGTGGTTTGGGGGACAGGGGGCATGAGCAGTTCTTC. It yields the protein CASGLGDRGHEQFF.

This clone is a singleton in its sample. The chain recombines TRBV2 with TRBJ1-2; maybe TRBD1 (6 bases). Trimming took off 4 bases at V and 9 bases at J, with 15 bases between the two ends. This CDR3 has 13 amino acids. The germline CDR1 and CDR2 sequences are SNHLY and FYNNEI. CDR3 region: CASSGGQSLSYTF. The CDR3 nucleotides are TGTGCCAGCAGTGGCGGACAGAGTCTGAGCTACACCTTC.

V is TRBV5-1 and J is TRBJ2-2; TRBD1 agrees at 10 bases. V was pared by 4 bases and J by 5 bases, with 17 bases of the junction left unmatched. Looked up from germline, CDR1 is SGHRS and CDR2 is YFSETQ. CDR3 size: 19 residues. CDR3 sequence: CASSRKTSLGQGWTGELFF. The CDR3 DNA is TGCGCCAGCAGCCGGAAAACCAGCTTGGGACAGGGGTGGACCGGGGAGCTGTTTTTT.

The chain combines TRBV10-3 with TRBJ2-5; D is perhaps TRBD2 (5 bases). Trimming left V 6 bases short and J 5 bases short, with 10 bases between. Germline values: CDR1 ENHRY, CDR2 SYGVKD. The CDR3 runs 12 residues. Written as DNA, the CDR3 is TGTGCCATCAGGGGAGAGTTGGAGACCCAGTACTTC. It encodes CAIRGELETQYF.

The CDR3 DNA sequence: TGTGCCAGCAGCGGAGGGACTAGCGGGAGTCCCTACAATGAGCAGTTCTTC. It is translated as CASSGGTSGSPYNEQFF. This chain connects TRBV11-3 to TRBJ2-1; 14 positions match TRBD2. The CDR3 spans 17 residues. V lost 5 bases and J lost 2; bases outside the gene matches: 5. The germline CDR1 and CDR2 sequences are SGHNT and YENEEA.

This clone was seen just once. The J gene is TRBJ2-7, the V gene TRBV7-3; D perhaps matches TRBD2 (5 bases). Germline CDR1 reads SGHTA; CDR2 reads FQGTGA. The CDR3 has 13 residues. V gave up 5 bases and J gave up 6 bases, with 14 bases separating them. CDR3 in amino acids: CASSQLGSPEQYF. The CDR3 nucleotides are TGTGCCAGCAGCCAGCTGGGGAGTCCCGAGCAGTACTTC.

The rearrangement uses TRBV2 and TRBJ1-1; D is ambiguous. Germline-derived CDR1 and CDR2 are SNHLY and FYNNEI. With 3 bases removed from V and 4 bases from J, the gap between germline ends came to 12 bases. CDR3 length equals 14 residues. The CDR3 protein is CASSEKEGITEAFF. CDR3 DNA: TGTGCCAGCAGTGAGAAGGAGGGAATCACTGAAGCTTTCTTT.

This clone has only one observation. The chain employs TRBV6-5 and TRBJ2-3, with TRBD2 identical over 10 bases. Germline assignment: CDR1 MNHEY and CDR2 SVGAGI. The CDR3 covers 14 residues. The V segment lost 6 bases and the J segment 5 bases; nucleotides outside the gene matches: 5. The chain's CDR3 is CASRLAGVGDTQYF. The CDR3 nucleotides are TGTGCCAGCAGGCTAGCGGGAGTAGGAGATACGCAGTATTTT.

The chain recombines TRBV5-5 with TRBJ1-2; D gene unclear. The CDR3 is made up of 13 amino acids. The V gene's germline CDR1 is SGHKS and CDR2 YYEKEE (reference sequence). V was trimmed by 3 bases and J by 3 bases, leaving 9 bases between them. DNA of the CDR3: TGTGCCAGCAGCTACAGAATGGACTATGGCTACACCTTC. The encoded protein is CASSYRMDYGYTF.

This chain connects TRBV9 to TRBJ1-1, with D maybe TRBD1 (5 bases). With 0 bases removed from V and 3 bases from J, the gap between germline ends came to 9 bases. Germline values: CDR1 SGDLS, CDR2 YYNGEE. The CDR3 runs to 14 residues. The DNA of the CDR3 is TGTGCCAGCAGCGTAGGGGGCGAGGACACTGAAGCTTTCTTT. Protein product: CASSVGGEDTEAFF.

This chain uses TRBV5-1 with TRBJ2-7; tentatively, D is TRBD2 (5 bases). The CDR3 loop spans 13 amino acids. Germline lookup yields CDR1 SGHRS and CDR2 YFSETQ. V lost 3 bases and J 2 bases, leaving 9 bases between the germline ends. This chain's CDR3 is CASSSDLAYEQYF. CDR3 in DNA: TGCGCCAGCAGCTCGGACTTAGCCTACGAGCAGTACTTC.

V usage is TRBV2 and J usage is TRBJ1-2; 11 nucleotides agree with TRBD1. The CDR3 has 14 residues. Germline assignment: CDR1 SNHLY and CDR2 FYNNEI. Trimming cost V 5 bases and J 7 bases; bases outside gene matches: 6. The CDR3 here is CASSSGQGVGGYTF. In DNA, the CDR3 is TGTGCCAGCAGTTCGGGACAGGGGGTCGGTGGCTACACCTTC.

V and J are TRBV19 and TRBJ1-2; D ambiguous. CDR1 is LNHDA and CDR2 is SQIVND in the germline V gene (reference sequence). CDR3 size: 15 residues. V gave up 6 bases and J gave up 3 bases, with 17 bases separating them. In DNA, the CDR3 is TGTGCCAGTAGCCTCGGGATCACAACCGACTATGGCTACACCTTC. Residues: CASSLGITTDYGYTF. Supplemented by reference TRBV19 and TRBJ1-2, the full variable domain reads DGGITQSPKYLFRKEGQNVTLSCEQNLNHDAMYWYRQDPGQGLRLIYYSQIVNDFQKGDIAEGYSVSREKKESFPLTVTSAQKNPTAFYLCASSLGITTDYGYTFGSGTRLTVV.

V is TRBV4-2 and J is TRBJ1-5, with D uncertain. The CDR3 spans 14 residues. Germline V lookup: CDR1 LGHNA, CDR2 YNFKEQ. Trimming took off 0 bases at V and 6 bases at J, with 9 bases between the two ends. CDR3 nucleotides: TGTGCCAGCAGCCAAGATGTCGCGGGTCAGCCCCAGCATTTT. Translated: CASSQDVAGQPQHF.

For this clone: Other DNA sequences of this sample code for an identical CDR3. V is TRBV19 and J is TRBJ2-2; 12 bases are a match to TRBD2. Germline assignment: CDR1 LNHDA and CDR2 SQIVND (reference sequence). The CDR3 consists of 18 residues. The V segment lost 6 bases and the J segment 7 bases; nucleotides outside the gene matches: 15. CDR3 nucleotide sequence: TGTGCCAGTAGGGGCCGCGCTAGCGGGGGGGCCGTGGGCGGGGAGCTGTTTTTT. It is translated as CASRGRASGGAVGGELFF. Based on the CDR3 plus reference TRBV19 and TRBJ2-2, the full variable domain is DGGITQSPKYLFRKEGQNVTLSCEQNLNHDAMYWYRQDPGQGLRLIYYSQIVNDFQKGDIAEGYSVSREKKESFPLTVTSAQKNPTAFYLCASRGRASGGAVGGELFFGEGSRLTVL.

This chain links TRBV28 with TRBJ1-5, with TRBD1 as a possible D gene (5 bases). Germline CDR1 is MDHEN and CDR2 is SYDVKM. Trimming shortened V by 6 bases and J by 4 bases, and 7 bases separated the two germline ends. CDR3 size: 12 residues. The CDR3 coding sequence is TGTGCCAGCAGCCCAGGGAATCAGCCCCAGCATTTT. It yields the protein CASSPGNQPQHF.

The rearrangement links TRBV29-1 to TRBJ2-2, with 9 bases that match TRBD1. In germline, CDR1 is SQVTM, CDR2 ANQGSEA. This CDR3 has 16 residues. V gave up 6 bases and J gave up 3 bases; unmatched junction bases: 11. The CDR3 DNA is TGCAGCGTCAGCAGGGACAGGGTCCTTTACACCGGGGAGCTGTTTTTT. Translated: CSVSRDRVLYTGELFF.

The chain has TRBV30 and TRBJ1-2; no firm D call. Trimming took off 0 bases at V and 8 bases at J, with 16 bases between the two ends. This CDR3 spans 14 amino acids. The V gene's germline CDR1 is GTSNPN and CDR2 SVGIG (reference sequence). The CDR3, as DNA: TGTGCCTGGAGTGTACAAGGGTCCGGAGGGGGCTACACCTTC. Amino acid sequence: CAWSVQGSGGGYTF.

As DNA, the CDR3 is TGCGCCAGCGGCGGGACAGCTCCCTCTCGGTACAATGAGCAGTTCTTC. This sequence encodes CASGGTAPSRYNEQFF. This chain connects TRBV5-1 to TRBJ2-1; weak D call: TRBD1 (7 bases). The CDR3 spans 16 residues. The germline gives CDR1 SGHRS, CDR2 YFSETQ. The V gene lost 7 bases and the J gene lost 4 bases, with 21 bases spanning the gap.

This chain links TRBV29-1 with TRBJ2-2; 8 nucleotides line up with TRBD2. Germline CDR1 reads SQVTM; CDR2 reads ANQGSEA. This CDR3 is built from 14 residues. V lost 4 bases and J lost 2; bases outside the gene matches: 3. The CDR3: CSVGLAPNTGELFF. The CDR3 bases are TGCAGCGTTGGACTAGCGCCCAACACCGGGGAGCTGTTTTTT.